The 22 T cell receptor beta chains below were found in one sample sequenced in a study of cytomegalovirus exposure and HLA in healthy donors. PCR involved 60 Vbeta and 13 Jbeta primers. Repertoires were generated with immunoSEQ multiplex PCR, while TCRdb's copy carries only in-frame clones and drops some. The top ten hold 0.24% of the sample, which has around 230,000 clones, about 85% seen once. The sample consisted of PBMCs. These receptors all stem from a girl aged 2 to 9 in good health and CMV-seronegative.

This sequence joins TRBV6-5 and TRBJ1-5, with TRBD1 matching 9 bases. The CDR3 spans 14 residues. V shed 4 bases and J 4 bases; nucleotides not matched to a gene: 2. Per germline, CDR1 MNHEY and CDR2 SVGAGI. The CDR3 sequence is CASSSGTGNQPQHF. The CDR3 DNA is TGTGCCAGCAGTTCCGGGACAGGGAATCAGCCCCAGCATTTT.

This rearrangement joins TRBV10-3 to TRBJ2-7, with 8 bases matching TRBD1. The V segment lost 7 bases and the J segment 3 bases; nucleotides outside the gene matches: 11. The CDR3 contains 15 residues. Germline V gene data show CDR1 as ENHRY and CDR2 as SYGVKD. The CDR3 DNA reads TGTGCCATCAACCGTGACAGGGGAGGCAACTACGAGCAGTACTTC. This encodes CAINRDRGGNYEQYF.

V usage is TRBV5-6 and J usage is TRBJ2-7, with TRBD1 as a possible D gene (5 bases). This CDR3 contains 11 residues. The germline gives CDR1 SGHDT, CDR2 YYEEEE. V was trimmed by 7 bases and J by 3 bases, leaving 8 bases between them. CDR3 sequence: CASQRGYEQYF. In DNA form, the CDR3 reads TGTGCCAGCCAAAGGGGCTACGAGCAGTACTTC.

The gene calls are TRBV2 and TRBJ2-1; 15 bases are shared with TRBD2. Germline V gene lookup returns CDR1 SNHLY and CDR2 FYNNEI. The V gene end was trimmed by 7 bases and the J gene end by 9 bases; junction bases not matched to a gene: 7. The CDR3 is 15 residues long. The CDR3 here is CASIRTSGGVGEQFF. The CDR3 DNA is TGTGCCAGCATAAGGACTAGCGGGGGGGTAGGTGAGCAGTTCTTC.

The J gene is TRBJ2-5, the V gene TRBV6-1; maybe TRBD1 (6 bases). CDR1 MNHNS and CDR2 SASEGT come from the germline V gene. The V gene lost 2 bases and the J gene lost 6 bases, with 22 bases spanning the gap. The CDR3 contains 17 residues. The CDR3 sequence: CASSESPFWTAEKTQYF. The DNA for the CDR3 is TGTGCCAGCAGTGAATCACCATTCTGGACAGCAGAAAAGACCCAGTACTTC.

The chain links TRBV18 to TRBJ2-5, with D possibly matching TRBD2 (5 bases). CDR1 is KGHSH, CDR2 LQKENI, per germline. The CDR3 is 14 residues long. Trimming cost V 0 bases and J 4 bases, with 9 bases left between them. The CDR3 sequence is CASSPPGLAETQYF. CDR3 nucleotides: TGTGCCAGCTCACCACCGGGTCTAGCAGAGACCCAGTACTTC. The variable domain in full, with the rest retrieved from reference TRBV18 and TRBJ2-5, is NAGVMQNPRHLVRRRGQEARLRCSPMKGHSHVYWYRQLPEEGLKFMVYLQKENIIDESGMPKERFSAEFPKEGPSILRIQQVVRGDSAAYFCASSPPGLAETQYFGPGTRLLVL.

The rearrangement uses TRBV30 and TRBJ2-5; TRBD1 matches at 7 bases. The closer fit of TRBJ2-7 to the DNA end suggests the J call may be wrong. The V gene's germline CDR1 is GTSNPN and CDR2 SVGIG (reference sequence). The CDR3 consists of 15 residues. The CDR3: CAWSARWDRHYEQYF. In DNA, the CDR3 is TGTGCCTGGAGTGCCAGATGGGACAGACACTACGAGCAGTACTTC.

The chain carries TRBV6-5 and TRBJ1-2; TRBD1 might be the D (5 bases). Deletions cut 1 base from V and 3 bases from J, with 6 bases between. This CDR3 region has 13 residues. Germline-derived CDR1 and CDR2 are MNHEY and SVGAGI. The CDR3 sequence is CASSYLTDYGYTF. The CDR3 DNA follows: TGTGCCAGCAGTTACTTGACAGACTATGGCTACACCTTC.

This chain links TRBV27 with TRBJ2-7; 12 nucleotides line up with TRBD2. The germline V gene has CDR1 MNHEY and CDR2 SMNVEV (reference sequence). The CDR3 runs 15 residues. Trimming at V came to 6 bases and at J to 3 bases, leaving 6 bases not matched to a gene. The CDR3 loop is CASSFQGLAGYEQYF. In nucleotides, the CDR3 is TGTGCCAGCAGCTTCCAGGGACTAGCGGGCTACGAGCAGTACTTC.

The gene calls are TRBV5-1 and TRBJ2-1; TRBD2 aligns across 11 bases. Germline V gene lookup returns CDR1 SGHRS and CDR2 YFSETQ. The CDR3 spans 14 residues. Germline trimming cut 3 bases from V and 6 bases from J; bases unmatched to any gene: 2. The CDR3 reads CASSSLAGANEQFF. The CDR3 DNA sequence: TGCGCCAGCAGCTCACTAGCGGGAGCCAATGAGCAGTTCTTC.

The chain has TRBV6-5 and TRBJ1-6; D gene uncertain. The CDR3 is 13 residues long. Germline V gene sequence: CDR1 MNHEY, CDR2 SVGAGI. Trimming shortened V by 3 bases and J by 6 bases, and 6 bases separated the two germline ends. CDR3 sequence: CASSYVGNSPLHF. The CDR3 DNA sequence: TGTGCCAGCAGTTATGTCGGTAATTCACCCCTCCACTTT.

V gene TRBV5-1 combines with J gene TRBJ1-1; 9 nucleotides agree with TRBD1. CDR1 is SGHRS, CDR2 YFSETQ, per germline. The CDR3 consists of 14 residues. The junction had 4 bases not matched to a gene; V was cut back by 3 bases and J by 4 bases. The CDR3 DNA sequence: TGCGCCAGCAGCTGGGGGACAGGGAGCACTGAAGCTTTCTTT. The encoded protein is CASSWGTGSTEAFF.

The V call is TRBV6-1, the J call TRBJ1-1; D gene unclear. This CDR3 is 15 amino acids long. Germline CDR1 is MNHNS and CDR2 is SASEGT. Trimming left V 2 bases short and J 3 bases short, with 13 bases between. This CDR3 reads CASSENFRRYTEAFF. Written as DNA, the CDR3 is TGTGCCAGCAGTGAAAACTTCCGTCGGTACACTGAAGCTTTCTTT.

This clone was counted between two and nine times. V gene TRBV7-9 combines with J gene TRBJ2-7, with 9 bases aligning to TRBD2. The CDR3 is 18 residues long. V shed 2 bases, J shed 4 bases, and the junction held 15 bases outside the gene matches. The germline V gene has CDR1 SEHNR and CDR2 FQNEAQ (reference sequence). Here the CDR3 DNA reads TGTGCCAGCAGCTTATACCGCCCCCCTAGCGGGGCGCTATACGAGCAGTACTTC. It is translated as CASSLYRPPSGALYEQYF.

The genes are TRBV7-3 and TRBJ1-6, with 8 bases identical to TRBD1. The germline gives CDR1 SGHTA, CDR2 FQGTGA. The CDR3 length is 13 residues. V was clipped by 0 bases and J by 11 bases; unmatched bases: 0. CDR3 sequence: CASSLTDRAPLHF. As DNA, the CDR3 is TGTGCCAGCAGCTTAACGGACAGGGCACCCCTCCACTTT.

Only a few counts were recorded for this clone. This rearrangement joins TRBV6-5 to TRBJ1-1, with 7 bases lining up with TRBD1. The ends lost 2 bases at V and 6 bases at J; junction bases unmatched: 6. Germline CDR1 is MNHEY and CDR2 is SVGAGI. CDR3 size: 14 residues. The DNA of the CDR3 is TGTGCCAGCAGTTACCAAGACAGGGTCGCTGAAGCTTTCTTT. Encoded protein: CASSYQDRVAEAFF.

This clone is a singleton in its sample. This sequence joins TRBV11-3 and TRBJ2-1; 7 nucleotides align to TRBD2. Germline V lookup: CDR1 SGHNT, CDR2 YENEEA. Trimming removed 5 bases from V and 6 bases from J; junction bases left unmatched: 7. The CDR3 runs 14 residues. CDR3 coding DNA: TGTGCCAGCAGCATCTTAGCGGGTCCCAATGAGCAGTTCTTC. Protein sequence: CASSILAGPNEQFF.

The genes are TRBV9 and TRBJ2-3; D is uncertain. The CDR3 is made up of 14 amino acids. Germline assignment: CDR1 SGDLS and CDR2 YYNGEE. The ends were cut back, 0 bases at V and 0 bases at J, with 5 bases in the middle. This chain's CDR3 is CASSVALSTDTQYF. In DNA form, the CDR3 reads TGTGCCAGCAGCGTAGCTCTTAGCACAGATACGCAGTATTTT.

This rearrangement joins TRBV9 to TRBJ1-2, with TRBD1 matching 8 bases. Germline V lookup: CDR1 SGDLS, CDR2 YYNGEE. Trimming removed 2 bases from V and 4 bases from J; junction bases left unmatched: 4. The CDR3 spans 14 residues. CDR3 sequence reads: CASSVLTGGYGYTF. The CDR3 bases are TGTGCCAGCAGCGTTCTTACAGGGGGCTATGGCTACACCTTC.

The chain carries TRBV7-9 and TRBJ2-5, with a weak D call TRBD1 (5 bases). Per the germline V gene, CDR1 is SEHNR and CDR2 is FQNEAQ (reference sequence). Trimming cost V 1 base and J 2 bases, with 11 bases left between them. The CDR3 loop spans 15 amino acids. The DNA of the CDR3 is TGTGCCAGCAGCTTAGTAGGGGCGGATCAAGAGACCCAGTACTTC. Translating gives CASSLVGADQETQYF.

Points on this clone: This sample also contains other DNA sequences that code for the same CDR3. The V gene is TRBV4-2, the J gene TRBJ1-1; 7 bases line up with TRBD1. V lost 4 bases, J lost 1 base, and 9 bases stayed unmatched. The V gene's germline CDR1 is LGHNA and CDR2 YNFKEQ. The CDR3 loop spans 16 amino acids. Here the CDR3 reads CASSLDRVGRNTEAFF. CDR3 nucleotides: TGTGCCAGCAGCCTTGACAGGGTAGGGAGGAACACTGAAGCTTTCTTT.

CDR3 DNA: TGTGCCAGCAGCCAAAATAGCGGGAGCACAGATACGCAGTATTTT. Its protein is CASSQNSGSTDTQYF. The rearrangement uses TRBV4-2 and TRBJ2-3; TRBD2 agrees at 7 bases. The CDR3 covers 15 residues. V gave up 2 bases and J gave up 0 bases; unmatched junction bases: 2. From germline, CDR1 is LGHNA and CDR2 YNFKEQ.